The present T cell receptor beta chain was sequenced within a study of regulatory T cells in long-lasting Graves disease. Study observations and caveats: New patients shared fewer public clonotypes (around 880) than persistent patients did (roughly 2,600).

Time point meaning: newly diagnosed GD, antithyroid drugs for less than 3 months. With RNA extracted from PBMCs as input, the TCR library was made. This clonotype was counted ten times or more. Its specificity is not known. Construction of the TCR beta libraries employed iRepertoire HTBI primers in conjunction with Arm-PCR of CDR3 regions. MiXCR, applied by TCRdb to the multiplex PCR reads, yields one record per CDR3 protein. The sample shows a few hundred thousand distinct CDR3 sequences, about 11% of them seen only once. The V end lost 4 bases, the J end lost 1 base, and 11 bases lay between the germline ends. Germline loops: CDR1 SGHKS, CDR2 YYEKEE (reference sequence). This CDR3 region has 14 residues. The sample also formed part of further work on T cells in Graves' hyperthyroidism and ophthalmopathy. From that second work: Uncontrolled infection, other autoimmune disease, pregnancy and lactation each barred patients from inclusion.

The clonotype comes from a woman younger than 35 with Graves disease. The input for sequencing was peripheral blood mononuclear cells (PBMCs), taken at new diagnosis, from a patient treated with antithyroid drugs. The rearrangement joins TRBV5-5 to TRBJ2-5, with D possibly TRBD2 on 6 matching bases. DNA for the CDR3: TGTGCCAGCAGCCCTGACGGGAGCCAAGAGACCCAGTACTTC. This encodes CASSPDGSQETQYF.